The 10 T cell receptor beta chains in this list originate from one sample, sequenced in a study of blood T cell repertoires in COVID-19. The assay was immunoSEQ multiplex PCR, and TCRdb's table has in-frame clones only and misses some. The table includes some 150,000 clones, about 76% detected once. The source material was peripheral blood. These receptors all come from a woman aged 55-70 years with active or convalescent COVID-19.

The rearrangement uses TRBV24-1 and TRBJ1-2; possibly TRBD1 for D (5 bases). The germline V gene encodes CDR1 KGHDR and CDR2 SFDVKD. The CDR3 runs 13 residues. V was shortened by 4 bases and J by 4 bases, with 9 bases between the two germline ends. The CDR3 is CATSESGGYGYTF. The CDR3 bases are TGTGCCACCAGTGAGTCCGGGGGCTATGGCTACACCTTC.

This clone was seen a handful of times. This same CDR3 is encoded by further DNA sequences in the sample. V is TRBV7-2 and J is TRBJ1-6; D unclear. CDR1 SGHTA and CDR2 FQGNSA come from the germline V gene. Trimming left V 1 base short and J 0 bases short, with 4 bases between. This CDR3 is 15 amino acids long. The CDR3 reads CASSLGSSYNSPLHF. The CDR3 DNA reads TGTGCCAGCAGCTTAGGCAGCTCCTATAATTCACCCCTCCACTTT.

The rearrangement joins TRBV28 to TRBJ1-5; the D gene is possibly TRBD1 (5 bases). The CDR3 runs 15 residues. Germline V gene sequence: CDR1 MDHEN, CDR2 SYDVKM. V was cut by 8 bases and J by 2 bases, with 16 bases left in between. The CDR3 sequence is CASLPWGEGNQPQHF. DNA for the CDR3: TGTGCCAGCCTACCTTGGGGGGAAGGCAATCAGCCCCAGCATTTT.

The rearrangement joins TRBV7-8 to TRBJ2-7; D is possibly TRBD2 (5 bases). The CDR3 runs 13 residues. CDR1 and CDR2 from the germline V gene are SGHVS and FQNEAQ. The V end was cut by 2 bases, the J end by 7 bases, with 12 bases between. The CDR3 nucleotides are TGTGCCAGCAGCTTACTGGGAGTGGGGGAGCAGTACTTC. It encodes CASSLLGVGEQYF.

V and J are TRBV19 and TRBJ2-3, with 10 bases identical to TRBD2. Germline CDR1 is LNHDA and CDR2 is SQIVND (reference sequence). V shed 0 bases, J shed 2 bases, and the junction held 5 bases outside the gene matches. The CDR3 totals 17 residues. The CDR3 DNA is TGTGCCAGTAGTATAGATCGAACTAGCGGGGTCACAGATACGCAGTATTTT. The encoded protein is CASSIDRTSGVTDTQYF.

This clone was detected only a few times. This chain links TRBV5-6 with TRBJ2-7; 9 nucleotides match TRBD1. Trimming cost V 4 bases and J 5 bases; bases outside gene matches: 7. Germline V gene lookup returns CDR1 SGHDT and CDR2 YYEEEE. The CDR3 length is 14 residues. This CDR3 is CASSLGTGWNEQYF. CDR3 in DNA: TGTGCCAGCAGCCTCGGGACAGGGTGGAACGAGCAGTACTTC.

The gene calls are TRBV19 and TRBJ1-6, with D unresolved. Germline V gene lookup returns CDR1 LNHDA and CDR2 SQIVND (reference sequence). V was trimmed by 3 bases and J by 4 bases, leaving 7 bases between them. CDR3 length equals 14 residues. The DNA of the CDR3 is TGTGCCAGTAGTATCGAGATTTATAATTCACCCCTCCACTTT. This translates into CASSIEIYNSPLHF.

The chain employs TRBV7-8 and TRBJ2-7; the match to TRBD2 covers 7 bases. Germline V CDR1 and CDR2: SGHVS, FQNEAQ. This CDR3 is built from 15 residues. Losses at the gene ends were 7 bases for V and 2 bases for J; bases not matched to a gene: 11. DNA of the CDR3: TGTGCCAGCACTGGGAGGGTAGCGGGCCCCTACGAGCAGTACTTC. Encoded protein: CASTGRVAGPYEQYF.

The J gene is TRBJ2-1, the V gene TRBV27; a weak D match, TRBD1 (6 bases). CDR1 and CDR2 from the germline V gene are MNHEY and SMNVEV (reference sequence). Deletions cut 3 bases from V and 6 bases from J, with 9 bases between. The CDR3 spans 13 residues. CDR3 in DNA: TGTGCCAGCAGTTTTACACAGGGCAATGAGCAGTTCTTC. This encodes CASSFTQGNEQFF.

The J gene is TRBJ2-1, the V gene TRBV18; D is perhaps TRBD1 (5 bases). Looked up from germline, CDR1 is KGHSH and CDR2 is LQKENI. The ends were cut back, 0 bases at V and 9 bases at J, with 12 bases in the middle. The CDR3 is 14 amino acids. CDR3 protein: CASSPPKGPIEQFF. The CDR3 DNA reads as TGTGCCAGCTCACCACCGAAGGGGCCAATTGAGCAGTTCTTC.